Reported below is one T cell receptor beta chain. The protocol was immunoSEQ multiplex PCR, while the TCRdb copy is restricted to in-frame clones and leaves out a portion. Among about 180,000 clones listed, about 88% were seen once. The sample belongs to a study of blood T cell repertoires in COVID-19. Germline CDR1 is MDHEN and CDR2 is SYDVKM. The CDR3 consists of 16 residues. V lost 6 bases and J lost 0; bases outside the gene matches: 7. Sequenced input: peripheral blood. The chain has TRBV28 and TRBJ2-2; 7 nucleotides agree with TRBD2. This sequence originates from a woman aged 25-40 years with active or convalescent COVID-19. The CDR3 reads CASSPRETANTGELFF. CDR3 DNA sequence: TGTGCCAGCAGCCCGCGGGAGACGGCGAACACCGGGGAGCTGTTTTTT. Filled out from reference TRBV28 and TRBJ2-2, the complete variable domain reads DVKVTQSSRYLVKRTGEKVFLECVQDMDHENMFWYRQDPGLGLRLIYFSYDVKMKEKGDIPEGYSVSREKKERFSLILESASTNQTSMYLCASSPRETANTGELFFGEGSRLTVL.